The 8 T cell receptor beta chains reported below all come from one sample, sequenced in a study of T cells after yellow fever vaccination. TCRdb analysed the 5' RACE reads with MiXCR anew, one entry per CDR3 protein. The sample includes hundreds of thousands of distinct CDR3 sequences, over 4% of them seen just once. The sequencing used PBMCs, collected 5 days after the yellow fever booster vaccination. Every receptor here comes from a young man who received the YFV17D yellow fever vaccine.

There are a few counts of this clonotype. The chain recombines TRBV7-6 with TRBJ1-3; TRBD1 matches at 12 bases. Trimming removed 1 base from V and 4 bases from J; junction bases left unmatched: 5. The CDR3 runs 17 residues. Germline V gives CDR1 SGHVS, CDR2 FNYEAQ. The DNA of the CDR3 is TGTGCCAGCAGCTTAGAGGGACAGGGGGCTTCGGGAAACACCATATATTTT. Its translation: CASSLEGQGASGNTIYF.

This clonotype showed up many times. The chain links TRBV20-1 to TRBJ1-6; D ambiguous. Germline-derived CDR1 and CDR2 are DFQATT and SNEGSKA (reference sequence). V was pared by 3 bases and J by 9 bases, with 9 bases between. The CDR3 is 12 residues long. The CDR3 DNA reads TGCAGTGCTAGTACGCGGGGTTCACCCCTCCACTTT. This codes for CSASTRGSPLHF.

This clonotype was picked up a small number of times. The chain combines TRBV30 with TRBJ2-1; D unclear. V was shortened by 5 bases and J by 4 bases, with 6 bases between the two germline ends. The CDR3 is made up of 11 amino acids. CDR1 is GTSNPN and CDR2 is SVGIG in the germline V gene (reference sequence). CDR3 nucleotide sequence: TGTGCCTGGGACTCATACAATGAGCAGTTCTTC. It translates to CAWDSYNEQFF.

Ten or more counts support this clonotype. V is TRBV15 and J is TRBJ2-2, with no clear D. Germline CDR1 and CDR2: LNHNV and YYDKDF (reference sequence). Trimming took 0 bases from V and 7 from J, leaving 9 bases between them. This CDR3 spans 14 amino acids. The CDR3 spells CATSRETGVGELFF. The DNA for the CDR3 is TGTGCCACCAGCAGAGAGACTGGCGTCGGGGAGCTGTTTTTT.

The CDR3 sequence: CSGWRVNTEAFF. The CDR3 coding sequence is TGCAGCGGCTGGCGGGTGAACACTGAAGCTTTCTTT. V gene TRBV29-1 combines with J gene TRBJ1-1; D not certain. The CDR3 is 12 residues long. Germline V gene data show CDR1 as SQVTM and CDR2 as ANQGSEA. Trimming stripped 7 bases from V and 0 bases from J, with 9 bases between.

There are many counts of this clonotype. This sequence joins TRBV5-1 and TRBJ1-1; D is possibly TRBD1 (5 bases). Germline CDR1 and CDR2: SGHRS and YFSETQ. The CDR3 covers 15 residues. Between the trimmed V and J ends, which lost 0 bases and 0 bases, there was a span of 9 bases. The CDR3 region is CASSLGEGLNTEAFF. The CDR3 coding sequence is TGCGCCAGCAGCTTGGGCGAGGGACTGAACACTGAAGCTTTCTTT.

This clonotype was counted only a few times. The chain employs TRBV5-8 and TRBJ2-3, with D unclear. Trimming pared 1 base from V and 5 bases from J, leaving 8 bases between. CDR3 length equals 13 residues. CDR1 is SGHTS, CDR2 YDEGEE, per germline. CDR3 sequence (DNA): TGTGCCAGCAGCTTGTGGGATCAAGATACGCAGTATTTT. It translates to CASSLWDQDTQYF.

This clonotype was detected ten times or more. Here the CDR3 DNA reads TGTGCCATCTCAAGGACTTCGAAAAACGAGCAGTACTTC. Translating gives CAISRTSKNEQYF. The chain carries TRBV12-3 or TRBV12-4 and TRBJ2-7, with a weak D call TRBD2 (5 bases). This CDR3 is 13 amino acids long. V lost 10 bases and J 5 bases, leaving 18 bases between the germline ends.